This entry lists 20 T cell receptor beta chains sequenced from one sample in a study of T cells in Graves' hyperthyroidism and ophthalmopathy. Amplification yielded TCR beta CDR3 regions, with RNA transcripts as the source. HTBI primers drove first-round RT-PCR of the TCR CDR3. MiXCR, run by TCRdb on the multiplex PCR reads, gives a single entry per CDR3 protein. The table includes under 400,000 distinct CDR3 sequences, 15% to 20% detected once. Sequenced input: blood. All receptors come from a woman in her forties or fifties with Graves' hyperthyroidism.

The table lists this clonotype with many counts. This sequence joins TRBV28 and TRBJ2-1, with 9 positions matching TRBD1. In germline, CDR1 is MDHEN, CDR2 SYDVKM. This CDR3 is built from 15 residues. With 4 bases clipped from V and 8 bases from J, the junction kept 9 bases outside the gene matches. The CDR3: CASSSGQGRMYEQFF. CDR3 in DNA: TGTGCCAGCAGTTCGGGACAGGGAAGAATGTATGAGCAGTTCTTC.

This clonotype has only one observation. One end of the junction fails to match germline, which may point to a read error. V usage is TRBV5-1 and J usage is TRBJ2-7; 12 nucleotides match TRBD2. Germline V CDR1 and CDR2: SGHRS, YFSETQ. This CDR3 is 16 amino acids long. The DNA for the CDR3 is TGTGCCAGCAGCGCTCCTCTAGCGGGAGGGGCCTACGAGCAGTACTTC. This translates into CASSAPLAGGAYEQYF. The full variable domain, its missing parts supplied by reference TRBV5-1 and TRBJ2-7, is KAGVTQTPRYLIKTRGQQVTLSCSPISGHRSVSWYQQTPGQGLQFLFEYFSETQRNKGNFPGRFSGRQFSNSRSEMNVSTLELGDSALYLCASSAPLAGGAYEQYFGPGTRLTVT.

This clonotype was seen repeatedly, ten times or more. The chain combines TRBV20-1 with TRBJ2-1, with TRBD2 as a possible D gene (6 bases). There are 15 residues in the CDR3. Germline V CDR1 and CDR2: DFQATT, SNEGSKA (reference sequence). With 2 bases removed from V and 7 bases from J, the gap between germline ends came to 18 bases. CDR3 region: CSARSPYMEGNEQFF. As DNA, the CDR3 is TGCAGTGCTAGAAGTCCGTACATGGAGGGGAATGAGCAGTTCTTC.

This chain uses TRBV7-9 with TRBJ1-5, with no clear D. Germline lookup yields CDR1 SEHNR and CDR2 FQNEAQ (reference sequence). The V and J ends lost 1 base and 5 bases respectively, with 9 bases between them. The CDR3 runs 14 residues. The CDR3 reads CASSLGGSDQPQHF. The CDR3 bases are TGTGCCAGCAGCTTAGGAGGGTCGGATCAGCCCCAGCATTTT.

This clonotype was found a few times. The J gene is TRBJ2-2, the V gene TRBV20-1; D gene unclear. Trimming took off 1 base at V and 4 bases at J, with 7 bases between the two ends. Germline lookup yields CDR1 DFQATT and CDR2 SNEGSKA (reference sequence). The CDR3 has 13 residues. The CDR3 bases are TGCAGTGCTAGAGGGGGTGGCACCGGGGAGCTGTTTTTT. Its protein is CSARGGGTGELFF.

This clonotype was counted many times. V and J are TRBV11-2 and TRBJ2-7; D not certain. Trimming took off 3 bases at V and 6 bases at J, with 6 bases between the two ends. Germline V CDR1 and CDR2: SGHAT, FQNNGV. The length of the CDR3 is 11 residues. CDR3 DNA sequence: TGTGCCAGCAGCTTGCACCTCGAGCAGTACTTC. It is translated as CASSLHLEQYF. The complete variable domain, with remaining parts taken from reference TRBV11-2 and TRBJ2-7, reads EAGVAQSPRYKIIEKRQSVAFWCNPISGHATLYWYQQILGQGPKLLIQFQNNGVVDDSQLPKDRFSAERLKGVDSTLKIQPAKLEDSAVYLCASSLHLEQYFGPGTRLTVT.

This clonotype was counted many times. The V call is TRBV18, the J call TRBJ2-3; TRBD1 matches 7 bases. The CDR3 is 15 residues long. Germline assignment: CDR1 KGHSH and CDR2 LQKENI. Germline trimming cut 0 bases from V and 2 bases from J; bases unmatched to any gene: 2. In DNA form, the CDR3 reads TGTGCCAGCTCACCACCGGGACAGTCCACAGATACGCAGTATTTT. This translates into CASSPPGQSTDTQYF.

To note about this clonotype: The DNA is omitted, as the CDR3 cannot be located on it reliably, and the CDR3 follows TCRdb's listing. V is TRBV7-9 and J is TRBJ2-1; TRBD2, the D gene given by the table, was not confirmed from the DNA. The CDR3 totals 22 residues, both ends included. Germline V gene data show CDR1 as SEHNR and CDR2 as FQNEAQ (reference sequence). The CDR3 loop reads CASSFYICSARDSGGLLNEQFF.

CDR3 sequence (DNA): TGTGCCTGGAGTAATAAGGGGGCGGCAGAGACCCAGTACTTC. Its protein is CAWSNKGAAETQYF. The V gene is TRBV30, the J gene TRBJ2-5, with 7 bases lining up with TRBD1. From germline, CDR1 is GTSNPN and CDR2 SVGIG (reference sequence). The CDR3 spans 14 residues. The J segment lost 4 bases and the V segment lost 2 bases, leaving 7 bases of the junction unmatched.

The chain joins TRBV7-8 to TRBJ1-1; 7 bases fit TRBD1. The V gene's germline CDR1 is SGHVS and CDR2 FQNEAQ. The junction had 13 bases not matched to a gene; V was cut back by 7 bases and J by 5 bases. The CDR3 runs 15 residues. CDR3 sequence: CASIPDRVIRTEAFF. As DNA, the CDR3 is TGTGCCAGCATCCCCGACAGGGTCATAAGAACTGAAGCTTTCTTT.

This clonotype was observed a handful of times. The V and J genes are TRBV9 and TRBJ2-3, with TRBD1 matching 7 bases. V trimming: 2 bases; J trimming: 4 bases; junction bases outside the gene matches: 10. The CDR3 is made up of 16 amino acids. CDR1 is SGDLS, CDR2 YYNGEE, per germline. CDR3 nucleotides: TGTGCCAGCAGCGTTGCAGAGGGGGCCTCTCCAGATACGCAGTATTTT. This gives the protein CASSVAEGASPDTQYF.

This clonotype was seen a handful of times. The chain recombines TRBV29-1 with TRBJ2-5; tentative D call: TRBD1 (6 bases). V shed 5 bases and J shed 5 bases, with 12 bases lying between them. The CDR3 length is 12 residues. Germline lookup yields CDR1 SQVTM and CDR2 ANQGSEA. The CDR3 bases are TGCAGCGTTCAACAGGGAACGGAGACCCAGTACTTC. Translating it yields CSVQQGTETQYF.

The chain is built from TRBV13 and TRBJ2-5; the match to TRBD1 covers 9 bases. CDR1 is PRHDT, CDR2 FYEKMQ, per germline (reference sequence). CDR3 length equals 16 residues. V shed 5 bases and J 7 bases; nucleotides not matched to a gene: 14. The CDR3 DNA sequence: TGTGCCAGCAGCCTAGTGACAGGGGGGCTGCCTGGGACCCAGTACTTC. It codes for CASSLVTGGLPGTQYF.

CDR3 DNA: TGTGCCAGCAGCCGCGGTGGGGATTTGGACACTGAAGCTTTCTTT. Translation: CASSRGGDLDTEAFF. The rearrangement links TRBV7-3 to TRBJ1-1; D is unresolved. The V end lost 5 bases, the J end lost 3 bases, and 16 bases lay between the germline ends. Germline V CDR1 and CDR2: SGHTA, FQGTGA. The CDR3 has 15 residues. The whole variable domain, remainder taken from reference TRBV7-3 and TRBJ1-1, is GAGVSQTPSNKVTEKGKYVELRCDPISGHTALYWYRQSLGQGPEFLIYFQGTGAADDSGLPNDRFFAVRPEGSVSTLKIQRTERGDSAVYLCASSRGGDLDTEAFFGQGTRLTVV.

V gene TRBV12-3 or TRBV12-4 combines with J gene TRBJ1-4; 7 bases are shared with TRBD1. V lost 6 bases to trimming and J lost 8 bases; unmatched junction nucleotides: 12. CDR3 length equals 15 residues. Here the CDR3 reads CASSYPTGREEKLFF. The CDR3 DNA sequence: TGTGCCAGCAGCTACCCGACAGGGAGAGAGGAAAAACTGTTTTTT.

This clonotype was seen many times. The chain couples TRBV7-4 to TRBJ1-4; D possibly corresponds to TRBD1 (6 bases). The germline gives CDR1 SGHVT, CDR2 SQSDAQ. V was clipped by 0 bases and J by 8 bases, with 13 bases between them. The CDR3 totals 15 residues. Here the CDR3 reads CASSLAAGAGEKLFF. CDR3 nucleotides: TGTGCCAGCAGCTTAGCGGCGGGGGCTGGGGAAAAACTGTTTTTT. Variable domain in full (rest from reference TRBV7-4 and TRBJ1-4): GAGVSQSPRYKVAKRGRDVALRCDSISGHVTLYWYRQTLGQGSEVLTYSQSDAQRDKSGRPSGRFSAERPERSVSTLKIQRTEQGDSAVYLCASSLAAGAGEKLFFGSGTQLSVL.

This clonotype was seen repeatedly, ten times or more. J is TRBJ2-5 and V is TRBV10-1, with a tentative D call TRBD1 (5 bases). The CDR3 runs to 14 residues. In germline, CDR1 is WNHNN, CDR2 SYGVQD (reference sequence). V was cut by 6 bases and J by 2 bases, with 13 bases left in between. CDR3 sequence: CASSEGVTQETQYF. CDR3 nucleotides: TGCGCCAGCAGCGAAGGGGTCACTCAAGAGACCCAGTACTTC.

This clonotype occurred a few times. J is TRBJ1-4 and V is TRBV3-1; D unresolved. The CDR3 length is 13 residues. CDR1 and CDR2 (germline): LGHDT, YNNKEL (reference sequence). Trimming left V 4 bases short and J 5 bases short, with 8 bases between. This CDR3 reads CASSPMLNEKLFF. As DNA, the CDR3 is TGTGCCAGCAGCCCCATGTTAAATGAAAAACTGTTTTTT.

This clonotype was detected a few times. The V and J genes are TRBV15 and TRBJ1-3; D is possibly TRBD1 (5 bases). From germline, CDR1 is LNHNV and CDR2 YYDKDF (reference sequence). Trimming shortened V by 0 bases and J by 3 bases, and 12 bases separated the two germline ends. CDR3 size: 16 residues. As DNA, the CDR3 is TGTGCCACCAGCAGAGATCGAGGGGAGCGTGGAAACACCATATATTTT. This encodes CATSRDRGERGNTIYF.

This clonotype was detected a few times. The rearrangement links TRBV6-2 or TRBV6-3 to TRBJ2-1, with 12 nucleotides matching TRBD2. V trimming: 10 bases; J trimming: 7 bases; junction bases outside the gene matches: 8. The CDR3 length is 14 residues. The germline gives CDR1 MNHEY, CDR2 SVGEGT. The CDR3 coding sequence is TGTGCCACACGACTAGCGGGAGTATCAAATGAGCAGTTCTTC. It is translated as CATRLAGVSNEQFF.